The 31 T cell receptor beta chains listed next were all sequenced from one sample in a study of blood T cell repertoires in COVID-19. The protocol was immunoSEQ multiplex PCR, while the TCRdb copy is restricted to in-frame clones and leaves out a portion. The repertoire has 60,000 to 75,000 clones, about 90% of them found once; the top ten carry around 3.6%. The sequenced sample consisted of peripheral blood. The receptors were sampled from a woman aged 50 to 65 with COVID-19, enrolled during active disease.

The chain uses TRBV20-1 and TRBJ2-1; tentative D call: TRBD2 (5 bases). Trimming left V 5 bases short and J 5 bases short, with 7 bases between. Per germline, CDR1 DFQATT and CDR2 SNEGSKA (reference sequence). This CDR3 is built from 11 residues. The CDR3 DNA sequence: TGCAGTGCTCGACTAAACAATGAGCAGTTCTTC. This gives the protein CSARLNNEQFF.

This chain connects TRBV5-1 to TRBJ2-3; no clear D. This CDR3 is built from 13 residues. Germline V gene sequence: CDR1 SGHRS, CDR2 YFSETQ. Trimming took 6 bases from V and 5 from J, leaving 13 bases between them. CDR3 DNA: TGCGCCAGCAACCGTGGGCCCGGAGATACGCAGTATTTT. Translating it yields CASNRGPGDTQYF.

The J gene is TRBJ2-7, the V gene TRBV7-8, with unresolved D. CDR1 and CDR2 (germline): SGHVS, FQNEAQ. The V gene lost 5 bases and the J gene lost 2 bases, with 19 bases spanning the gap. The CDR3 contains 16 residues. CDR3 in amino acids: CASSPLGHTRPYEQYF. The DNA of the CDR3 is TGTGCCAGCAGCCCCCTGGGCCACACACGCCCCTACGAGCAGTACTTC.

The chain couples TRBV18 to TRBJ2-6; 8 bases are shared with TRBD1. CDR1 and CDR2 from the germline V gene are KGHSH and LQKENI. V was clipped by 3 bases and J by 0 bases; unmatched bases: 7. The CDR3 has 18 amino acids. Here the CDR3 DNA reads TGTGCCAGCTCACCTCCGGGACAGGCATCCTCTGGGGCCAACGTCCTGACTTTC. Translating it yields CASSPPGQASSGANVLTF.

The chain carries TRBV9 and TRBJ2-7; D might be TRBD2 (5 bases). This CDR3 is 15 amino acids long. The germline gives CDR1 SGDLS, CDR2 YYNGEE. The V end lost 0 bases, the J end lost 2 bases, and 12 bases lay between the germline ends. CDR3 coding DNA: TGTGCCAGCAGCGTAGCCAGCGGACCACCCTACGAGCAGTACTTC. This translates into CASSVASGPPYEQYF.

This clone was counted a few times. The chain has TRBV9 and TRBJ2-2; TRBD2 aligns across 8 bases. Trimming took 4 bases from V and 5 from J; bases not matched to a gene: 16. The CDR3 runs 18 residues. CDR1 and CDR2 from the germline V gene are SGDLS and YYNGEE. CDR3 amino acids: CASSLTLSGTSGTGELFF. The CDR3 region has the DNA TGTGCCAGCAGCCTTACCTTATCCGGGACTAGTGGAACCGGGGAGCTGTTTTTT.

The chain is built from TRBV11-3 and TRBJ2-5; 15 bases fit TRBD2. This CDR3 has 16 amino acids. CDR1 is SGHNT and CDR2 is YENEEA in the germline V gene. After removal of 3 bases from V and 3 bases from J, the junction contained 2 bases not matched to a gene. The CDR3 region is CASSFGLAGGEETQYF. CDR3 nucleotides: TGTGCCAGCAGCTTCGGACTAGCGGGAGGGGAAGAGACCCAGTACTTC.

The CDR3 here is CASSQRRLAGVSGELFF. CDR3 sequence (DNA): TGCGCCAGCAGCCAAAGACGACTAGCGGGAGTTTCCGGGGAGCTGTTTTTT. V and J are TRBV4-1 and TRBJ2-2, with 12 nucleotides matching TRBD2. From germline, CDR1 is MGHRA and CDR2 YSYEKL. The CDR3 is 17 amino acids. Trimming at V came to 2 bases and at J to 6 bases, leaving 7 bases not matched to a gene.

A word on this clone: At one end the junction does not follow the germline gene, possibly because of a read error. This chain uses TRBV6-6 with TRBJ1-2; TRBD1 aligns across 9 bases. The CDR3 is made up of 12 amino acids. CDR1 is MNHNY, CDR2 SVGAGI, per germline (reference sequence). This chain's CDR3 is CASSYSRDRALF. Here the CDR3 DNA reads TGTGCCAGCAGTTACTCGAGGGACAGGGCCCTCTTC.

The chain links TRBV5-4 to TRBJ2-2; TRBD1 might be the D (6 bases). The CDR3 covers 14 residues. Germline loops: CDR1 SGHNT, CDR2 YYREEE (reference sequence). V was cut by 2 bases and J by 4 bases, with 9 bases left in between. CDR3 region: CASSLKGVTGELFF. CDR3 nucleotides: TGTGCCAGCAGCTTAAAGGGGGTCACCGGGGAGCTGTTTTTT.

The chain links TRBV28 to TRBJ1-2; no definite D call. This CDR3 comprises 14 residues. Trimming removed 7 bases from V and 5 bases from J, with 17 bases in between. Germline values: CDR1 MDHEN, CDR2 SYDVKM. The CDR3 nucleotides read TGTGCCAGCATGGAGGGCGGAAGCTCATATGGCTACACCTTC. This translates into CASMEGGSSYGYTF.

The chain employs TRBV24-1 and TRBJ2-7, with D unresolved. There are 13 residues in the CDR3. Per the germline V gene, CDR1 is KGHDR and CDR2 is SFDVKD. The V end lost 5 bases, the J end lost 5 bases, and 12 bases lay between the germline ends. The CDR3 here is CATSAMTDNEQYF. The CDR3 DNA is TGTGCCACCAGTGCTATGACCGACAACGAGCAGTACTTC.

This clone was seen more than once but under ten times. The chain links TRBV24-1 to TRBJ2-1; TRBD1 might be the D (6 bases). The germline V gene encodes CDR1 KGHDR and CDR2 SFDVKD. The CDR3 extends over 15 amino acids. V lost 4 bases, J lost 8 bases, and 17 bases lay in between. The CDR3 sequence: CATSEYTTAGDEQFF. CDR3 DNA: TGTGCCACCAGTGAGTATACGACGGCAGGGGATGAGCAGTTCTTC.

The chain couples TRBV5-4 to TRBJ2-6; possibly TRBD2 for D (5 bases). Germline V CDR1 and CDR2: SGHNT, YYREEE (reference sequence). V was cut by 7 bases and J by 2 bases, with 10 bases left in between. CDR3 size: 14 residues. The CDR3 nucleotides read TGTGCCAGCGGAGGTGTCCCTGGGGCCAACGTCCTGACTTTC. Amino acid sequence: CASGGVPGANVLTF.

The rearrangement joins TRBV9 to TRBJ1-2, with TRBD1 as a possible D gene (5 bases). CDR3 size: 15 residues. Germline values: CDR1 SGDLS, CDR2 YYNGEE. The ends were cut back, 0 bases at V and 8 bases at J, with 17 bases in the middle. The CDR3 spells CASSVAGHSPGGYTF. CDR3 bases: TGTGCCAGCAGCGTAGCTGGACACAGCCCCGGGGGCTACACCTTC.

V usage is TRBV7-2 and J usage is TRBJ1-2, with D hard to call. Germline CDR1 and CDR2: SGHTA and FQGNSA. Trimming shortened V by 3 bases and J by 7 bases, and 12 bases separated the two germline ends. This CDR3 comprises 13 residues. CDR3 protein: CASSFRPASGYTF. The CDR3 DNA follows: TGTGCCAGCAGCTTCAGGCCCGCCAGTGGCTACACCTTC.

V and J are TRBV6-6 and TRBJ2-7; 10 bases agree with TRBD2. The CDR3 is 15 amino acids. The ends lost 2 bases at V and 2 bases at J; junction bases unmatched: 3. Germline V gene sequence: CDR1 MNHNY, CDR2 SVGAGI (reference sequence). In nucleotides, the CDR3 is TGTGCCAGCAGTTACCTAGCGGGGGCTACCTACGAGCAGTACTTC. Amino acids: CASSYLAGATYEQYF.

The V call is TRBV27, the J call TRBJ2-2; possibly TRBD2 for D (5 bases). Trimming removed 5 bases from V and 4 bases from J, with 14 bases in between. Germline CDR1 and CDR2: MNHEY and SMNVEV (reference sequence). This CDR3 region has 15 residues. This CDR3 reads CASSHLGRGTGELFF. Written as DNA, the CDR3 is TGTGCCAGCAGTCACCTAGGACGGGGCACCGGGGAGCTGTTTTTT.

The chain carries TRBV6-5 and TRBJ1-1; D is undetermined. The CDR3 totals 12 residues. V was cut by 9 bases and J by 1 base, with 9 bases left in between. Germline V gene sequence: CDR1 MNHEY, CDR2 SVGAGI. CDR3 DNA sequence: TGTGCCAGTTCAACACCGAACACTGAAGCTTTCTTT. Translated: CASSTPNTEAFF.

CDR3 sequence: CASSESVGTSNEQFF. The CDR3 nucleotides are TGTGCCAGCAGTGAATCCGTCGGGACTAGCAATGAGCAGTTCTTC. This chain joins TRBV6-1 and TRBJ2-1, with 8 bases lining up with TRBD2. The CDR3 totals 15 residues. Germline CDR1 is MNHNS and CDR2 is SASEGT. The V gene end was trimmed by 2 bases and the J gene end by 6 bases; junction bases not matched to a gene: 6.

The gene calls are TRBV11-2 and TRBJ1-2, with D perhaps matching TRBD1 (5 bases). V was trimmed by 3 bases and J by 6 bases, leaving 17 bases between them. CDR1 is SGHAT, CDR2 FQNNGV, per germline. The CDR3 runs to 15 residues. The CDR3, as DNA: TGTGCCAGCAGCTTTAGGGGCTGGGGCGAGGATGGCTACACCTTC. This gives the protein CASSFRGWGEDGYTF.

The chain recombines TRBV5-8 with TRBJ1-2; D gene ambiguous. V was clipped by 6 bases and J by 5 bases, with 11 bases between them. This CDR3 is built from 12 residues. Germline assignment: CDR1 SGHTS and CDR2 YDEGEE. CDR3: CASTLRVYGYTF. For the CDR3, the DNA is TGTGCCAGCACCCTGCGAGTTTATGGCTACACCTTC.

The CDR3 is CASSLTGPSGNTIYF. The CDR3 DNA is TGTGCCAGCAGCTTGACAGGCCCCTCTGGAAACACCATATATTTT. V and J are TRBV5-4 and TRBJ1-3; perhaps TRBD1 as D (5 bases). CDR3 size: 15 residues. Trimming cost V 1 base and J 0 bases, with 8 bases left between them. Germline CDR1 SGHNT, CDR2 YYREEE (reference sequence).

V usage is TRBV5-1 and J usage is TRBJ2-2; D not resolved. Trimming took off 0 bases at V and 8 bases at J, with 8 bases between the two ends. The CDR3 covers 13 residues. Looked up from germline, CDR1 is SGHRS and CDR2 is YFSETQ. The CDR3 coding sequence is TGCGCCAGCAGCTTGGCCGAGAGGGGGGAGCTGTTTTTT. It encodes CASSLAERGELFF.

This clone turned up a few times. The chain recombines TRBV5-1 with TRBJ1-1; TRBD1 matches at 7 bases. This CDR3 has 13 residues. The germline gives CDR1 SGHRS, CDR2 YFSETQ. V gave up 0 bases and J gave up 11 bases; unmatched junction bases: 7. The CDR3 region has the DNA TGCGCCAGCAGCTTGGCCCCCCACAGGGGCGCTTTCTTT. Translation: CASSLAPHRGAFF.

This clone was recorded a few times. The rearrangement links TRBV27 to TRBJ2-2, with 10 bases identical to TRBD1. This CDR3 spans 18 amino acids. Per the germline V gene, CDR1 is MNHEY and CDR2 is SMNVEV (reference sequence). V lost 4 bases to trimming and J lost 3 bases; unmatched junction nucleotides: 11. The CDR3 DNA reads as TGTGCCAGCAGTTCCGACAGGGGGCGCCTGCCTGACACCGGGGAGCTGTTTTTT. As protein: CASSSDRGRLPDTGELFF.

The rearrangement links TRBV29-1 to TRBJ1-2; D gene uncertain. Looked up from germline, CDR1 is SQVTM and CDR2 is ANQGSEA. V gave up 5 bases and J gave up 4 bases, with 8 bases separating them. CDR3 size: 11 residues. The CDR3 coding sequence is TGCAGCGTTCTAGGATCCTATGGCTACACCTTC. Translated: CSVLGSYGYTF.

The gene calls are TRBV6-1 and TRBJ1-2; 8 positions match TRBD1. Germline lookup yields CDR1 MNHNS and CDR2 SASEGT. Unmatched junction bases numbered 21, after V lost 2 bases and J lost 4 bases. The CDR3 extends over 20 amino acids. This CDR3 is CASSEYFVGQAIGVTYGYTF. For the CDR3, the DNA is TGTGCCAGCAGTGAATATTTCGTGGGACAGGCAATCGGAGTAACCTATGGCTACACCTTC.

The V call is TRBV2, the J call TRBJ2-6, with unresolved D. The CDR3 is 15 amino acids. Trimming pared 6 bases from V and 0 bases from J, leaving 9 bases between. The germline CDR1 and CDR2 sequences are SNHLY and FYNNEI. The CDR3 bases are TGTGCCAGCAGCTTACAGATCTCTGGGGCCAACGTCCTGACTTTC. It yields the protein CASSLQISGANVLTF.

This chain uses TRBV2 with TRBJ2-2; D is unclear. This CDR3 contains 13 residues. The germline gives CDR1 SNHLY, CDR2 FYNNEI. V was clipped by 5 bases and J by 4 bases, with 8 bases between them. CDR3 sequence (DNA): TGTGCCAGCAGTCGCTACCTCACCGGGGAGCTGTTTTTT. It yields the protein CASSRYLTGELFF. Full variable domain (remainder filled in from reference TRBV2 and TRBJ2-2): EPEVTQTPSHQVTQMGQEVILRCVPISNHLYFYWYRQILGQKVEFLVSFYNNEISEKSEIFDDQFSVERPDGSNFTLKIRSTKLEDSAMYFCASSRYLTGELFFGEGSRLTVL.

V and J are TRBV2 and TRBJ2-3, with a tentative D call TRBD1 (5 bases). CDR1 and CDR2 (germline): SNHLY, FYNNEI. The CDR3 contains 15 residues. V was clipped by 6 bases and J by 2 bases, with 15 bases between them. In DNA, the CDR3 is TGTGCCAGCAGCCTGGGGCGGCTCCACACAGATACGCAGTATTTT. It is translated as CASSLGRLHTDTQYF.